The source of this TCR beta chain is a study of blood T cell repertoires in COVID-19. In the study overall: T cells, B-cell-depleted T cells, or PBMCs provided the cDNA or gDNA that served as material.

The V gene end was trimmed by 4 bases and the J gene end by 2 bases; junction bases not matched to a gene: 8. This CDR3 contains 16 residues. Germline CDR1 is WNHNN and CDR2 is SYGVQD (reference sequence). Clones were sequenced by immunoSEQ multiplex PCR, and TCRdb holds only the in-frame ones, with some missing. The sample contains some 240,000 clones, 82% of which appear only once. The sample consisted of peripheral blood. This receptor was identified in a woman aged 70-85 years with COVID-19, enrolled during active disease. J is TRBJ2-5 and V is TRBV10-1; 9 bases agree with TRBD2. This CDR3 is CASSGGLADPQETQYF. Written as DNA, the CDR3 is TGCGCCAGCAGTGGGGGACTAGCAGACCCACAAGAGACCCAGTACTTC.